These 20 T cell receptor beta chains were all obtained from the same sample, sequenced in a study of cytomegalovirus exposure and HLA in healthy donors. PCR involved 60 Vbeta and 13 Jbeta primers. Libraries were prepared by immunoSEQ multiplex PCR; TCRdb keeps only in-frame clonotypes and omits some of them. The repertoire holds about 98,000 clones, with about four fifths as singletons. Sequencing was done on a sample of PBMCs. These receptors all come from a young man in good health and CMV-seropositive.

The CDR3 DNA is TGTGCCAGCGCTAACCTCGGACAGGGGCTTAATGAAAAACTGTTTTTT. It specifies CASANLGQGLNEKLFF. The rearrangement uses TRBV28 and TRBJ1-4; 9 nucleotides line up with TRBD1. V shed 8 bases and J 4 bases; nucleotides not matched to a gene: 11. Germline V gene lookup returns CDR1 MDHEN and CDR2 SYDVKM. CDR3 length: 16 amino acids.

The chain has TRBV19 and TRBJ2-4; TRBD1 might be the D (6 bases). Germline CDR1 LNHDA, CDR2 SQIVND (reference sequence). This CDR3 has 13 amino acids. Trimming stripped 5 bases from V and 4 bases from J, with 9 bases between. CDR3 nucleotide sequence: TGTGCCAGTAGTGCGGACAGAAAAAACATTCAGTACTTC. Translated: CASSADRKNIQYF.

This rearrangement joins TRBV4-1 to TRBJ2-7; D might be TRBD2 (5 bases). This CDR3 spans 16 amino acids. V was trimmed by 0 bases and J by 2 bases, leaving 14 bases between them. Germline CDR1 is MGHRA and CDR2 is YSYEKL. In DNA, the CDR3 is TGCGCCAGCAGCCAAGAACCTGGAGGTGGAGCCTACGAGCAGTACTTC. Its protein is CASSQEPGGGAYEQYF.

This chain joins TRBV28 and TRBJ1-4; 10 bases are shared with TRBD1. This CDR3 comprises 16 residues. Germline V gene lookup returns CDR1 MDHEN and CDR2 SYDVKM. V dropped 3 bases and J dropped 10; count of bases not matched to a gene: 11. CDR3 in amino acids: CASSLATGGANRKLFF. In DNA form, the CDR3 reads TGTGCCAGCAGTTTGGCGACAGGGGGCGCAAACAGAAAACTGTTTTTT.

This clone was counted a few times. The chain links TRBV28 to TRBJ2-5; 8 nucleotides align to TRBD2. The J call may be mistaken, given a closer DNA end match to TRBJ2-7. The CDR3 is made up of 17 amino acids. Per the germline V gene, CDR1 is MDHEN and CDR2 is SYDVKM. The CDR3 nucleotides read TGTGCCAGCAGTACTATGGGTAGCGGGAAGAGCTCCTACGAGCAGTACTTC. Its translation is CASSTMGSGKSSYEQYF.

This clone occurred a few times. The chain combines TRBV27 with TRBJ1-1, with D maybe TRBD1 (5 bases). The CDR3 loop spans 12 amino acids. Germline-derived CDR1 and CDR2 are MNHEY and SMNVEV (reference sequence). V dropped 3 bases and J dropped 10 bases, with 12 bases sitting between them. CDR3 nucleotides: TGTGCCAGCAGTTTGGAGCCTAGGGGAGCTTTCTTT. Translation gives CASSLEPRGAFF.

This clone has only a few counts. The chain links TRBV2 to TRBJ1-1, with TRBD1 as a possible D gene (5 bases). V lost 6 bases, J lost 0 bases, and 11 bases lay in between. Per germline, CDR1 SNHLY and CDR2 FYNNEI. There are 14 residues in the CDR3. This CDR3 is CASRGLLMNTEAFF. The CDR3, as DNA: TGTGCCAGCAGGGGACTCCTCATGAACACTGAAGCTTTCTTT.

As to this clone: Other DNA sequences in the same sample also yield this CDR3. The J gene is TRBJ1-2, the V gene TRBV5-1; no clear D gene. From germline, CDR1 is SGHRS and CDR2 YFSETQ. This CDR3 has 12 amino acids. The ends were cut back, 0 bases at V and 5 bases at J, with 5 bases in the middle. The CDR3 spells CASSLDSYGYTF. The DNA of the CDR3 is TGCGCCAGCAGCTTGGACAGTTATGGCTACACCTTC.

This chain connects TRBV28 to TRBJ1-1; no definite D call. Germline CDR1 MDHEN, CDR2 SYDVKM. The CDR3 is made up of 15 amino acids. Trimming stripped 5 bases from V and 4 bases from J, with 17 bases between. In nucleotides, the CDR3 is TGTGCCAGCAGTGTTCCGTCAGGAGGCCGCACTGAAGCTTTCTTT. This sequence encodes CASSVPSGGRTEAFF.

This chain joins TRBV6-1 and TRBJ2-2, with D possibly TRBD2 on 6 matching bases. There are 14 residues in the CDR3. CDR1 is MNHNS and CDR2 is SASEGT in the germline V gene. V gave up 5 bases and J gave up 1 base, with 8 bases separating them. The CDR3 loop reads CASSWEVNTGELFF. CDR3 nucleotides: TGTGCCAGCAGTTGGGAGGTGAACACCGGGGAGCTGTTTTTT.

This chain uses TRBV6-4 with TRBJ2-3; D may be TRBD2 (5 bases). V was shortened by 0 bases and J by 2 bases, with 12 bases between the two germline ends. CDR3 length: 16 residues. The germline V gene encodes CDR1 MRHNA and CDR2 SNTAGT. The CDR3: CASSDSAGKVTDTQYF. CDR3 nucleotides: TGTGCCAGCAGTGACTCGGCCGGGAAAGTCACAGATACGCAGTATTTT.

The rearrangement joins TRBV7-3 to TRBJ2-1; 8 bases are a match to TRBD2. The CDR3 is made up of 14 amino acids. The germline V gene encodes CDR1 SGHTA and CDR2 FQGTGA. J was trimmed by 5 bases and V by 2 bases; bases with no gene match: 2. The CDR3 coding sequence is TGTGCCAGCAGCTTAGCGGGGGGAAACAATGAGCAGTTCTTC. This gives the protein CASSLAGGNNEQFF.

The chain is built from TRBV27 and TRBJ1-5, with D uncertain. The CDR3 consists of 14 residues. CDR1 is MNHEY and CDR2 is SMNVEV in the germline V gene (reference sequence). The V and J ends lost 5 bases and 5 bases respectively, with 13 bases between them. CDR3 in amino acids: CASSPDWRHQPQHF. DNA for the CDR3: TGTGCCAGCAGTCCCGACTGGAGGCATCAGCCCCAGCATTTT.

The sample holds a few counts of this clone. This chain joins TRBV4-1 and TRBJ2-5; tentative D call: TRBD1 (5 bases). The CDR3 sequence is 12 residues long. The germline V gene has CDR1 MGHRA and CDR2 YSYEKL. The V end was cut by 3 bases, the J end by 3 bases, with 5 bases between. The CDR3 reads CASSQTEETQYF. The CDR3 DNA reads TGCGCCAGCAGCCAGACAGAAGAGACCCAGTACTTC.

V gene TRBV5-1 combines with J gene TRBJ2-7, with D possibly matching TRBD2 (6 bases). V lost 0 bases and J lost 6, with 13 bases in between. Germline V CDR1 and CDR2: SGHRS, YFSETQ. The CDR3 has 14 residues. CDR3 in DNA: TGCGCCAGCAGCTTGGCCAGTCCCGGGAGCGAGCAGTACTTC. Translating gives CASSLASPGSEQYF.

The genes are TRBV30 and TRBJ2-1; 13 bases align to TRBD2. The CDR3 extends over 14 amino acids. Germline V lookup: CDR1 GTSNPN, CDR2 SVGIG (reference sequence). With 3 bases clipped from V and 10 bases from J, the junction kept 6 bases outside the gene matches. CDR3 coding DNA: TGTGCCTGGAGACTAGCGGGGGGGCTAGGGGAGCAGTTCTTC. Residues: CAWRLAGGLGEQFF.

The chain couples TRBV7-2 to TRBJ1-1; no definite D call. Germline loops: CDR1 SGHTA, CDR2 FQGNSA. V lost 6 bases and J 2 bases, leaving 19 bases between the germline ends. The CDR3 extends over 16 amino acids. The chain's CDR3 is CASSPRRERSNTEAFF. CDR3 bases: TGTGCCAGCAGTCCCCGTCGGGAGCGTTCTAACACTGAAGCTTTCTTT.

The CDR3 coding sequence is TGTGCCACCTGGGGCGGGACAGGGGTGGGCGAGCAGTACTTC. Residues: CATWGGTGVGEQYF. The V and J genes are TRBV6-6 and TRBJ2-5; 10 bases align to TRBD1. The DNA end favors TRBJ2-7, so the J call may be wrong. The V gene's germline CDR1 is MNHNY and CDR2 SVGAGI (reference sequence). This CDR3 spans 14 amino acids.

This chain connects TRBV2 to TRBJ2-5; a weak D match, TRBD1 (6 bases). The CDR3 spans 16 residues. Trimming pared 6 bases from V and 3 bases from J, leaving 20 bases between. Germline-derived CDR1 and CDR2 are SNHLY and FYNNEI. This chain's CDR3 is CASRLPGTSVKETQYF. The CDR3 nucleotides read TGTGCCAGCAGGCTACCCGGGACATCGGTAAAAGAGACCCAGTACTTC.

This clone appeared a single time. CDR3 nucleotides: TGCGCCAGCAGCTTGGCCCCCAGCGGGGGCACAGATACGCAGTATTTT. Its protein product is CASSLAPSGGTDTQYF. The chain is built from TRBV5-1 and TRBJ2-3; TRBD2 matches at 7 bases. The J segment lost 1 base and the V segment lost 0 bases, leaving 5 bases of the junction unmatched. CDR1 is SGHRS and CDR2 is YFSETQ in the germline V gene. The CDR3 has 16 residues. Full variable domain (missing parts from reference TRBV5-1 and TRBJ2-3): KAGVTQTPRYLIKTRGQQVTLSCSPISGHRSVSWYQQTPGQGLQFLFEYFSETQRNKGNFPGRFSGRQFSNSRSEMNVSTLELGDSALYLCASSLAPSGGTDTQYFGPGTRLTVL.